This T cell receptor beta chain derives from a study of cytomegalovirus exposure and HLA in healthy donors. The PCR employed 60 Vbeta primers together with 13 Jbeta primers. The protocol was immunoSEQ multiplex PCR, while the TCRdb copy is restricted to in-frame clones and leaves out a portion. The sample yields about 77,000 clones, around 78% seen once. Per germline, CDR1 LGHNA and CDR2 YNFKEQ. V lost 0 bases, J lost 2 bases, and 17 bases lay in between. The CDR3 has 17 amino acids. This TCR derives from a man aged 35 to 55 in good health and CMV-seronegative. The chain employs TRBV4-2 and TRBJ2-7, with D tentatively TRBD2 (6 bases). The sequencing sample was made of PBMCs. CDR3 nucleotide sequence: TGTGCCAGCAGCCAAGATTTGCCGGGGGAGTTAGCCTACGAGCAGTACTTC. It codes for CASSQDLPGELAYEQYF.